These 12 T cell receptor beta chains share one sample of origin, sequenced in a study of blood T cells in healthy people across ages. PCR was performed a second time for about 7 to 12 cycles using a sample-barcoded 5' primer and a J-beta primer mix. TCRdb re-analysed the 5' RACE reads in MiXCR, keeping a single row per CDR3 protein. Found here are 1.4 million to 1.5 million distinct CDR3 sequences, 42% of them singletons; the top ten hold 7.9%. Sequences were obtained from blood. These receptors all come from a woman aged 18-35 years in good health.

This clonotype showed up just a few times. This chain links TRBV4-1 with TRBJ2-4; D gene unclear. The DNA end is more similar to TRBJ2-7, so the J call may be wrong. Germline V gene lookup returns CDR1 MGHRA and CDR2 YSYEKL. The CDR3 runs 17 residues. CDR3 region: CASSQEDVGLSDYEQYF. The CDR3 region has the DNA TGCGCCAGCAGCCAAGAGGACGTAGGGCTATCTGACTACGAGCAGTACTTC.

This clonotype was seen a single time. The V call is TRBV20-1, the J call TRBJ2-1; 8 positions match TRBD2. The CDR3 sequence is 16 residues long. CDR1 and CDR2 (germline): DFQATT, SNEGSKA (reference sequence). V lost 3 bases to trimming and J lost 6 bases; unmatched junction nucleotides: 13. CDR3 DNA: TGCAGTGCTAGGGTCCGGGGCGGGAGGTTAGGCAATGAGCAGTTCTTC. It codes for CSARVRGGRLGNEQFF.

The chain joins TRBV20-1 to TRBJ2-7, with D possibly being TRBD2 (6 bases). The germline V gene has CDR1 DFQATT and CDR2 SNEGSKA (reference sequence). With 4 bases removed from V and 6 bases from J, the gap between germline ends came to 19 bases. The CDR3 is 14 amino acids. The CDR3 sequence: CSAKPSGGDGEQYF. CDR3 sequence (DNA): TGCAGTGCTAAGCCATCCGGGGGTGATGGCGAGCAGTACTTC.

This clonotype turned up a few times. CDR3 DNA: TGCGCCAGCAGCCAAGATCAGGCTAGCGAGTACACAGATACGCAGTATTTT. This sequence encodes CASSQDQASEYTDTQYF. This chain joins TRBV4-1 and TRBJ2-3; a possible D gene is TRBD2 (6 bases). Trimming cost V 0 bases and J 2 bases, with 15 bases left between them. The CDR3 totals 17 residues. Germline lookup yields CDR1 MGHRA and CDR2 YSYEKL.

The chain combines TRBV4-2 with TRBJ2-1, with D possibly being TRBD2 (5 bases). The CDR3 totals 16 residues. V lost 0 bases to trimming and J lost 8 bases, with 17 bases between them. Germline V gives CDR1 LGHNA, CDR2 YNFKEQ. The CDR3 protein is CASSQDEGAGGYEQFF. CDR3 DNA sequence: TGTGCCAGCAGCCAAGACGAGGGAGCAGGTGGGTATGAGCAGTTCTTC.

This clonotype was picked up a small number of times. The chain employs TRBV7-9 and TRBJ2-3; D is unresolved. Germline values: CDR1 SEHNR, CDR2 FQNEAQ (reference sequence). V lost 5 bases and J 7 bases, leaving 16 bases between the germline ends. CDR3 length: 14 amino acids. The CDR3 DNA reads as TGTGCCAGCAGCAATCTAGGTCCGGTGAATACGCAGTATTTT. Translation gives CASSNLGPVNTQYF. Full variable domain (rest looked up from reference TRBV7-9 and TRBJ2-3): DTGVSQNPRHKITKRGQNVTFRCDPISEHNRLYWYRQTLGQGPEFLTYFQNEAQLEKSRLLSDRFSAERPKGSFSTLEIQRTEQGDSAMYLCASSNLGPVNTQYFGPGTRLTVL.

CDR3 sequence reads: CASSQVRLVYNEQFF. CDR3 nucleotides: TGTGCCAGCAGCCAAGTAAGGCTGGTCTACAATGAGCAGTTCTTC. The chain carries TRBV14 and TRBJ2-1, with no clear D. V was trimmed by 1 base and J by 3 bases, leaving 10 bases between them. CDR1 SGHDN and CDR2 FVKESK come from the germline V gene. This CDR3 has 15 amino acids.

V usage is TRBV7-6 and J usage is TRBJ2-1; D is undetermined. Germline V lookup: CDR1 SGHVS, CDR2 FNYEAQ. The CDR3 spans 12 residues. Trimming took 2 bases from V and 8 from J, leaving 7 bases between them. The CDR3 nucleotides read TGTGCCAGCAGCTTAATCCCCGATGAGCAGTTCTTC. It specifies CASSLIPDEQFF.

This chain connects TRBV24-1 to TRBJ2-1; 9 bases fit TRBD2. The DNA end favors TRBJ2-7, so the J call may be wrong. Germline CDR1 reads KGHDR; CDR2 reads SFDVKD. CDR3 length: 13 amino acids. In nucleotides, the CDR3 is TGTGCCACCTCGACCTCTAGCGGGGATGAGCAGTACTTC. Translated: CATSTSSGDEQYF.

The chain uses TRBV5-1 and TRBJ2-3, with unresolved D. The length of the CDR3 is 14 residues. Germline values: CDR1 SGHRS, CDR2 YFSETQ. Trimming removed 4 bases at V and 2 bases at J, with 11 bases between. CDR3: CASSRMGYTDTQYF. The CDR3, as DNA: TGCGCCAGCAGCAGGATGGGGTACACAGATACGCAGTATTTT.

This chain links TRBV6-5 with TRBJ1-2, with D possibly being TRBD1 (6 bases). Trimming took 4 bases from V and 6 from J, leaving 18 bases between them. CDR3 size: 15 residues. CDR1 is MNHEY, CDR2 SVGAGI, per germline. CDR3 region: CASSFLSAGAHGYTF. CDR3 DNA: TGTGCCAGCAGTTTCCTCTCGGCAGGGGCACATGGCTACACCTTC.

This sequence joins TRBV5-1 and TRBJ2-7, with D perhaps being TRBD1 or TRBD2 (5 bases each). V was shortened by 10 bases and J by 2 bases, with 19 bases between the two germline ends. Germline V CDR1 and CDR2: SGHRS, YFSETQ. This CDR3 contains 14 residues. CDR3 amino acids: CASRGYGAAYEQYF. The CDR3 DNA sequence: TGCGCCTCCCGGGGCTACGGGGCCGCCTACGAGCAGTACTTC.